This T cell receptor beta chain was captured by sequencing in a study of neurological immune-mediated disorders. Findings and limits, study-wide: The greatest degree of TCR clonal expansion was observed in HTLV-1-associated myelopathy, with the lowest in multiple sclerosis, below that of healthy controls.

Noted time point: technical triplicate 3. For the unsorted libraries, 2 million PBMCs stored at -80 C served as input. In its sample, this clonotype was seen once. The antigen is undetermined. This CDR3 is built from 14 residues. CDR1 and CDR2 from the germline V gene are MNHEY and SVGAGI. V gave up 6 bases and J gave up 8 bases; unmatched junction bases: 9. The cDNA was generated through 5'RACE incorporating 10-nucleotide random UMIs. Sequencing runs each yielded over 200 million TCR-beta sequences from 15-18 subjects. TCRdb passed the 5' RACE reads through MiXCR, listing each CDR3 protein once. The sample records tens of thousands of distinct CDR3 sequences, roughly 21% being singletons.

The chain is built from TRBV6-5 and TRBJ1-2, with 10 positions matching TRBD1. Sequenced sample: PBMCs. The receptor was isolated from a man aged 55-75 years with HTLV-1-associated myelopathy (HAM/TSP). In DNA form, the CDR3 reads TGTGCCAGCAGCCGACAGGGGGCCCGAGACGGCTACACCTTC. Residues: CASSRQGARDGYTF.